This entry concerns a single TCR beta chain. This clone was detected only once. Its antigen remains unidentified. Per-nucleotide qualities are absent, and no much larger clonotype sits a single base away. Between the V and J ends, shortened by 3 bases and 5 bases respectively, the junction contains 5 bases. From the cysteine through the phenylalanine, the CDR3 covers 10 amino acids. The retained sequence is limited to the CDR3, 30 bases, with the frame set at the first base. CDR1 SQVTM and CDR2 ANQGSEA were looked up in the germline V gene. This sample stems from a study of blood T cell repertoires in COVID-19 (dated by TCRdb to about 2020). Context from the whole study: Collaborator samples came from the United States, Italy and Spain and covered acute and convalescent phases of COVID-19. The prospective study material was composed of cDNA or gDNA derived from T cells, B-cell-depleted T cells, or PBMCs. The dataset comprised deeply sampled blood TCRbeta repertoires from subjects exposed to, actively infected with, or recovered from COVID-19. The repertoires were released in a freely available public database intended as a resource for research on the immune response to SARS-CoV-2. The samples were drawn from the first 160 participants of the ongoing ImmuneRACE study and from some 1,300 subjects provided by 6 global collaborators. Nearly every sample came with metadata listing a de-identified subject ID, COVID-19 status, age in years and sex. Where available, HLA class I and class II types were taken from metadata supplied by the sample provider and were not determined by assay-based typing. General study outcomes and caveats: How much clinical and demographic metadata was included differed by source and by participant, and the metadata was provided uncurated.

The immunoSEQ Assay, a bias-controlled multiplex PCR, was used to amplify TCRbeta CDR3 regions from genomic DNA. The study's own analysis went as follows. The number of nucleated cells in each sample was estimated by amplification of reference gene primers within the assay. To quantify the absolute abundance of each unique TCRbeta CDR3 rearrangement, sequence reads were collapsed and filtered. For each sample, productive Simpson clonality was calculated as the square root of Simpson's diversity index across productive rearrangements. TCRdb limited this immuneACCESS table to in-frame rearrangements with V and J called. A share of clones is missing; checked studies link under half to unresolved V genes, and the rest is unexplained. That table supplies the V and J calls and clone size; D and trimming were determined from the DNA. Here the sample has approximately 110,000 clones; 65% to 75% occur a single time. The ten largest account for roughly 6% of the sample.

Collaborating institutions collected whole blood in K2EDTA tubes following their own protocols. For TCRbeta analysis, collaborators shipped samples in one of three forms: frozen whole blood, isolated PBMCs, or DNA extracted from either of those sample types. The V and J genes are TRBV29-1 and TRBJ2-7; confidence is insufficient to name the D gene. The clonotype was recovered from an elderly man with acute or convalescent COVID-19. Material for sequencing was peripheral blood. In nucleotides, the sequence is TGCAGCGTTGATCTCCACGAGCAGTACTTC. Its amino acids are CSVDLHEQYF.